A selection of T cell receptor beta chains follows, all from one sample in a study of T cell clones after liver transplantation. The table came from immunoSEQ multiplex PCR; TCRdb's copy has only in-frame clones and leaves some out. This sample has roughly 20,000 clones, with roughly 88% found just once. Sequenced material: CD8+ T cells from blood, taken before liver transplant. All receptors derive from a human donor who received a liver transplant. Each CDR3 is given with its conserved first and last residue. A D gene is named only where the DNA matches it firmly. The listing skips clone size in some rows; elsewhere it reads once, few, many or a size class.

j_call v_call d_call clone_size cdr3_nt cdr3_aa
TRBJ1-1 TRBV19 TRBD1 . TGTGCCAGTACCCTGGGACAGACAACTTTTATGGCTTTCTTT CASTLGQTTFMAFF
TRBJ2-7 TRBV27 TRBD1 . TGTGCCAGCAGTTTAGTAGGACAGGGTTTGAACGAGCAGTACTTC CASSLVGQGLNEQYF
TRBJ2-7 TRBV27 . . TGTGCCAGCGGTACAGAGCCGGACGAGCAGTACTTC CASGTEPDEQYF
TRBJ1-2 TRBV27 TRBD1 . TGTGCCAGCAGCGTGGGACAGGATTATGGCTACACCTTC CASSVGQDYGYTF
TRBJ1-5 TRBV23-1 . . TGCGCCAGCAGTCAATCTACCCTGGGTGGGGATCAGCCCCAGCATTTT CASSQSTLGGDQPQHF
TRBJ1-1 TRBV7-2 . . TGTGCCAGCAGCTTGGGGTTGGGGACTTTGAACACTGAAGCTTTCTTT CASSLGLGTLNTEAFF
TRBJ2-1 TRBV11-3 . . TGTGCCAGCAGCGGTGGGGAGAATGAGCAGTTCTTC CASSGGENEQFF
TRBJ1-3 TRBV28 . . TGTGCCAGCAATTGGGGCCTCTCTGGAAACACCATATATTTT CASNWGLSGNTIYF
TRBJ2-1 TRBV2 TRBD2 . TGTGCCAGCAGTGGACTAGCGGGATTCTACAATGAGCAGTTCTTC CASSGLAGFYNEQFF
TRBJ1-1 TRBV28 . once TGTGCCAGCAGTTTATGGGCGGACAGTGAAGCTTTCTTT CASSLWADSEAFF
TRBJ2-7 TRBV11-2 . . TGTGCCAGCAGCTTAGGCAGGATCGCCTACGAGCAGTACTTC CASSLGRIAYEQYF
TRBJ2-1 TRBV29-1 . few TGCAGCGTTGGTCAGGACAATGAGCAGTTCTTC CSVGQDNEQFF
TRBJ2-3 TRBV15 . . TGTGCCACCAGCATCTCCGGGGCCCACACAGATACGCAGTATTTT CATSISGAHTDTQYF
TRBJ2-7 TRBV28 . once TGTGCCAGCAGTTTATCCGGGACTCTTTCACTATCCTACGAGCAGTACTTC CASSLSGTLSLSYEQYF
TRBJ1-2 TRBV6-4 TRBD1 . TGTGCCAGCAGTGAGGGGACAGGGGGTAACTATGGCTACACCTTC CASSEGTGGNYGYTF
TRBJ2-7 TRBV11-2 TRBD1 few TGTGCCAGCAGCTTAGATTACAGGGGGCTCTCCTACGAGCAGTACTTC CASSLDYRGLSYEQYF
TRBJ2-1 TRBV6-1 TRBD2 . TGTGCCAGCAGATTACTAGGGGAGGGGTACAATGAGCAGTTCTTC CASRLLGEGYNEQFF
TRBJ2-3 TRBV6-1 . . TGTGCCAGCACCGGAATCCCCACAGATACGCAGTATTTT CASTGIPTDTQYF
TRBJ2-4 TRBV11-2 . . TGTGCCAGCAGCTCCAGGGGGGTCAAAAACATTCAGTACTTC CASSSRGVKNIQYF
TRBJ1-2 TRBV5-1 . . TGCGCCAGCAGCTTGGAGGTCAGACTTAACTATGGCTACACCTTC CASSLEVRLNYGYTF
TRBJ2-1 TRBV9 TRBD2 . TGTGCCAGCAGCGCCCCGGCTAGCGGTAACTACAATGAGCAGTTCTTC CASSAPASGNYNEQFF
TRBJ2-1 TRBV7-2 . . TGTGCCAGCAGCTTATTGATTAGCGGCAGCTCCTACAATGAGCAGTTCTTC CASSLLISGSSYNEQFF
TRBJ1-2 TRBV7-6 TRBD1 . TGTGCCAGCAGCTCCTCCGGGACAGGGGGTAGGAATGGCTACACCTTC CASSSSGTGGRNGYTF
TRBJ2-1 TRBV7-6 TRBD2 . TGTGCCAGCAGCCAAGGGCGGGAGGGCTTCGATGAGCAGTTCTTC CASSQGREGFDEQFF
TRBJ1-2 TRBV7-9 . medium-sized TGTGCCAGCACCACCGGGACAATCTTCTCTGGCTACACCTTC CASTTGTIFSGYTF
TRBJ1-1 TRBV7-2 . medium-sized TGTGCCAGCATCGTTGGACGCCCAGGTGCAGCTTTCTTT CASIVGRPGAAFF
TRBJ1-1 TRBV25-1 . . TGTGCCAGCTCCCTCACCGAGGCGTACACTGAAGCTTTCTTT CASSLTEAYTEAFF
TRBJ1-5 TRBV28 TRBD1 . TGTGCCAGCAGTTTAACAGGGGGCGCGTTGGGGAATCAGCCCCAGCATTTT CASSLTGGALGNQPQHF
TRBJ2-7 TRBV19 . . TGTGCCAGTAGTGTAGAAGCGGCGGGCGCCGTCTACGAGCAGTACTTC CASSVEAAGAVYEQYF
TRBJ2-2 TRBV27 TRBD2 . TGTGCCAGCGGGGCGGGAGGGCCGGGAACCGGGGAGCTGTTTTTT CASGAGGPGTGELFF